Listed below are T cell receptor beta chains from one sample, sequenced in a study of cytomegalovirus exposure and HLA in healthy donors. This table comes from immunoSEQ multiplex PCR, and its TCRdb copy is limited to in-frame clones, with some not included. Among 100,000 to 150,000 clones, roughly nine tenths were seen once, and the ten largest hold about 1%. The specimen sequenced was PBMCs. All receptors derive from a woman under 30 in good health and CMV-seronegative. The CDR3 runs from the conserved cysteine through the conserved F or W. D genes are given only for firm matches. The size entry is marked missing in some rows and otherwise reads once, few, many or a size class.

CDR3 DNA,CDR3 protein,CDR3 length,D gene,clone size,V gene,J gene
TGTGCCACCAGCATACTGACGGGGGGAAACACAGATACGCAGTATTTT,CATSILTGGNTDTQYF,16,TRBD2,-,TRBV15,TRBJ2-3
TGTGCCAGCAGATCATCAGGGGTCTCTGGAAACACCATATATTTT,CASRSSGVSGNTIYF,15,-,-,TRBV6-5,TRBJ1-3
TGTGCCAGCAGCCCTCGTACGGGGGGCCTGGATACGCAGTATTTT,CASSPRTGGLDTQYF,15,-,-,TRBV6-1,TRBJ2-3
TGTGCCAGCAGCTCCCCTAAGGGGGTGCAACCTGATGAAAAACTGTTTTTT,CASSSPKGVQPDEKLFF,17,-,-,TRBV7-9,TRBJ1-4
TGTGCCAGCAGATCGGGACTAGCGGGGACCGATACGCAGTATTTT,CASRSGLAGTDTQYF,15,TRBD2,-,TRBV2,TRBJ2-3
TGTGCCCGAGGACTAGCGGGGGTAGATACGCAGTATTTT,CARGLAGVDTQYF,13,TRBD2,-,TRBV30,TRBJ2-3
TGTGCCAGCAGTATAAATCCGGGACTAGCGGGAGAGTGGCCCTACAATGAGCAGTTCTTC,CASSINPGLAGEWPYNEQFF,20,TRBD2,-,TRBV28,TRBJ2-1
TGTGCCAGCAGCCCGACTAGCGCCCATGAGCAGTTCTTC,CASSPTSAHEQFF,13,TRBD2,-,TRBV6-6,TRBJ2-1
TGTGCCTGGAGTTGGAACAGCGGGGTAACTGAAGCTTTCTTT,CAWSWNSGVTEAFF,14,-,-,TRBV30,TRBJ1-1
TGTGCCAGCAGTTTACCAAAGACAGGGGGGTCCGGGGAGCTGTTTTTT,CASSLPKTGGSGELFF,16,TRBD1,-,TRBV27,TRBJ2-2
TGTGCCAGCCAATCGGGGATGAACACTGAAGCTTTCTTT,CASQSGMNTEAFF,13,-,-,TRBV27,TRBJ1-1
TGCAGTGCGGTCGGGAGCAATGAGCAGTTCTTC,CSAVGSNEQFF,11,-,-,TRBV20-1,TRBJ2-1
TGTGCCAGTAGTTCAACCAGGACAGGGCACTATCAGCCCCAGCATTTT,CASSSTRTGHYQPQHF,16,TRBD1,few,TRBV19,TRBJ1-5
TGTGCCAGCAGTCCCCATTGGACTAGCGGGAGACGCGACTACGAGCAGTACTTC,CASSPHWTSGRRDYEQYF,18,TRBD2,-,TRBV27,TRBJ2-7
TGTGCCAGCAGCCAACTCGGGAGGGGAAATAACGAGCAGTACTTC,CASSQLGRGNNEQYF,15,TRBD2,-,TRBV11-2,TRBJ2-7
TGCAGCGTTCAACTAGTCGCCCCCGAGCAGTACTTC,CSVQLVAPEQYF,12,-,-,TRBV29-1,TRBJ2-7
TGTGCCAGCAGTTTAACACAGATCGGCTACGAGCAGTACTTC,CASSLTQIGYEQYF,14,-,-,TRBV28,TRBJ2-7
TGTGCCAGCAGTTTAAAATATCATGGCTACACCTTC,CASSLKYHGYTF,12,-,-,TRBV28,TRBJ1-2
TGTGCCAGCAGTTTTGGCAAATATGGCTACACCTTC,CASSFGKYGYTF,12,-,-,TRBV28,TRBJ1-2
TGTGCCAGCAGCAGGACAGCCCTTGATCAGCCCCAGCATTTT,CASSRTALDQPQHF,14,-,-,TRBV7-2,TRBJ1-5
TGCGCCAGCAGCCAAGGGTGGGGGGGGAATGGTGAAAAACTGTTTTTT,CASSQGWGGNGEKLFF,16,-,-,TRBV4-1,TRBJ1-4
TGTGCCTGGAGTCCCCGCTACGAGCAGTACTTC,CAWSPRYEQYF,11,-,-,TRBV30,TRBJ2-7
TGCGCCAGCAGTGAGAGAGGCAATCAGCCCCAGCATTTT,CASSERGNQPQHF,13,-,-,TRBV10-1,TRBJ1-5
TGTGCCAGCAGCTTTCAGGCGTGGGGGCCCAATCAGCCCCAGCATTTT,CASSFQAWGPNQPQHF,16,-,-,TRBV7-2,TRBJ1-5
TGTGCCAGCAGTTTCTCCTCTAGTCCCTCAGGGATATCCTACAATGAGCAGTTCTTC,CASSFSSSPSGISYNEQFF,19,-,-,TRBV27,TRBJ2-1
TGCAGCGCCAGGATAGGACAGGCGACGATAGCCAAAAACATTCAGTACTTC,CSARIGQATIAKNIQYF,17,TRBD1,-,TRBV29-1,TRBJ2-4
TGCGCCAGCAGTGTGATAGGGGTACAGACCCAGTACTTC,CASSVIGVQTQYF,13,-,-,TRBV10-2,TRBJ2-5
TGTGCCAGCAGCCCCCGTCGGTACTCCTACAATGAGCAGTTCTTC,CASSPRRYSYNEQFF,15,-,once,TRBV7-9,TRBJ2-1
TGTGCCAGCAGCCTGACATCAGGCTACACCTTC,CASSLTSGYTF,11,-,-,TRBV7-2,TRBJ1-2
TGTGCCAGCAGCGCGGGACAGGGGCCCGAGGAGGCCAACGTCCTGACTTTC,CASSAGQGPEEANVLTF,17,TRBD1,-,TRBV9,TRBJ2-6
TGTGCCAGCAGGTACGAACAGGGCTGGGAGCAGTTCTTC,CASRYEQGWEQFF,13,-,-,TRBV2,TRBJ2-1
TGCGCCAGCAGCCAAGATCTGGGACAGGGGGTAATGAACACTGAAGCTTTCTTT,CASSQDLGQGVMNTEAFF,18,TRBD1,-,TRBV4-3,TRBJ1-1
TGTGCCAGCAGCTTAGGGAGGTGGGCACAGAACACTGAAGCTTTCTTT,CASSLGRWAQNTEAFF,16,-,-,TRBV7-8,TRBJ1-1
TGTGCCAGCAGACCTATAGCGGGACCATACAATGAGCAGTTCTTC,CASRPIAGPYNEQFF,15,TRBD2,-,TRBV11-2,TRBJ2-1
TGTGCCAGCAGACCTGAGGGGAACACTGAAGCTTTCTTT,CASRPEGNTEAFF,13,-,-,TRBV6-6,TRBJ1-1
TGCGCCAGCAGCTTGGGGACAGGGAAGACCTACGAGCAGTACTTC,CASSLGTGKTYEQYF,15,TRBD1,-,TRBV5-1,TRBJ2-7
TGTGCCAGCAGCTTTTCCCTACAGGGGCTCGACGCCACTGAAGCTTTCTTT,CASSFSLQGLDATEAFF,17,TRBD1,once,TRBV7-8,TRBJ1-1
TGTGCCAGCAGTTCCCTGGGAGCGGGACAAGGGAATGAGCAGTTCTTC,CASSSLGAGQGNEQFF,16,-,-,TRBV27,TRBJ2-1